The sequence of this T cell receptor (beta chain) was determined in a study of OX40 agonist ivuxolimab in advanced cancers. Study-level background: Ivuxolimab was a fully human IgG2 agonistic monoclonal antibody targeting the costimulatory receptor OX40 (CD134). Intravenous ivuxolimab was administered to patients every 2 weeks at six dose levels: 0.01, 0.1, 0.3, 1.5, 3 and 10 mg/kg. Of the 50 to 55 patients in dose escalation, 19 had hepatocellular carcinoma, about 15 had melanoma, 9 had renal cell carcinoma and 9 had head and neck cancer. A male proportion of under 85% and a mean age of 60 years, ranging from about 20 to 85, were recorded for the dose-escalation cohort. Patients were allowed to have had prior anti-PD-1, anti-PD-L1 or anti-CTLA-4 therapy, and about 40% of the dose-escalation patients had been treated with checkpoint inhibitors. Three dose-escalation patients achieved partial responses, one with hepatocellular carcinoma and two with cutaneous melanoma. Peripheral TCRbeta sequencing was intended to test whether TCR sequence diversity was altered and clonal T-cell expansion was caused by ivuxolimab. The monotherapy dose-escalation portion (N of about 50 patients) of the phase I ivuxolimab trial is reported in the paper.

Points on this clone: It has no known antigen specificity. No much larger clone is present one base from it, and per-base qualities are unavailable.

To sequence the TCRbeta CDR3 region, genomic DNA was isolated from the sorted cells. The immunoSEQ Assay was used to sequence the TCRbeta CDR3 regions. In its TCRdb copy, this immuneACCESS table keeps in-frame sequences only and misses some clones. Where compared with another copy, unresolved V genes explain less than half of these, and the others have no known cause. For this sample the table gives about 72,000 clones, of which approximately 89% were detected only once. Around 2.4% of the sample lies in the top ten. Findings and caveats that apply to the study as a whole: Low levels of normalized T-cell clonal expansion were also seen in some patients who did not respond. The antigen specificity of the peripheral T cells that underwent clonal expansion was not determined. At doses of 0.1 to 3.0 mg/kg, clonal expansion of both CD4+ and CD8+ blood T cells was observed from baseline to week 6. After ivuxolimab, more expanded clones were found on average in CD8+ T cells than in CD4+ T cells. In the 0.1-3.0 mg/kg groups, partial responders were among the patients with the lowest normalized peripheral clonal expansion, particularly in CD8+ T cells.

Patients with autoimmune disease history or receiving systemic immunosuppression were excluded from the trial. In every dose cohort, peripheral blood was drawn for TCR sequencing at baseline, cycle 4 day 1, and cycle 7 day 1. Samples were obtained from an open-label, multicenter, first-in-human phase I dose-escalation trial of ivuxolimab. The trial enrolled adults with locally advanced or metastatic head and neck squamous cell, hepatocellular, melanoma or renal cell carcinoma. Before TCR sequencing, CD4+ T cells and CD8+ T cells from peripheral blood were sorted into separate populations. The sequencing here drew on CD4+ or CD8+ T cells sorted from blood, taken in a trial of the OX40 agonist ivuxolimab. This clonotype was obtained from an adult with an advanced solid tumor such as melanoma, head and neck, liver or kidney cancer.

Here is the DNA: TGTGCCAGCAGTCCCGATGGGGTGAACAACTATGGCTACACCTTC. Translated, this is CASSPDGVNNYGYTF. The V and J segments used are TRBV27 and TRBJ1-2, with the D gene uncertain. Looking up the germline V gene (reference sequence) yields CDR1 MNHEY and CDR2 SMNVEV. The CDR3 runs 15 amino acids, cysteine and phenylalanine included. The DNA shown is the 45-base CDR3, in frame from base 1. At the junction V is shortened by 5 bases and J by 2 bases, with 15 bases in between.